The 9 T cell receptor beta chains below come from one sample, sequenced in a study of healthy donors' naive CD4 and CD8 T cells. Starting from 500 ng of total RNA, TCR libraries were made with linear amplification. TCRdb processed the reads anew with MiXCR; each CDR3 protein has one entry. The sample contains 150,000 to 200,000 distinct CDR3 sequences, 74% of which appear only once. The sequenced sample consisted of naive CD4+ and CD8+ T cells sorted from blood, pooled from several donors. The source is a pool of human donors in good health; the sample pools cells from several healthy donors.

V gene TRBV29-1 combines with J gene TRBJ1-5; D not certain. CDR1 and CDR2 (germline): SQVTM, ANQGSEA. V was clipped by 4 bases and J by 4 bases, with 11 bases between them. The CDR3 is 13 residues long. DNA for the CDR3: TGCAGCGTTGGGCCCGATGCGAATCAGCCCCAGCATTTT. It translates to CSVGPDANQPQHF.

This rearrangement joins TRBV7-2 to TRBJ2-3; tentatively, D is TRBD2 (6 bases). The length of the CDR3 is 18 residues. The V end was cut by 0 bases, the J end by 1 base, with 17 bases between. Germline CDR1 SGHTA, CDR2 FQGNSA. The CDR3 DNA is TGTGCCAGCAGCTTAGCCTTTGACATCGGGGGTGGCACAGATACGCAGTATTTT. Protein product: CASSLAFDIGGGTDTQYF.

This clonotype was counted only a few times. The rearrangement uses TRBV29-1 and TRBJ2-1, with D perhaps TRBD2 (6 bases). Germline assignment: CDR1 SQVTM and CDR2 ANQGSEA. V was trimmed by 3 bases and J by 4 bases, leaving 13 bases between them. This CDR3 has 14 residues. In DNA, the CDR3 is TGCAGCGTTGAGGGGTGGGACTCTTACAATGAGCAGTTCTTC. Its translation: CSVEGWDSYNEQFF.

As regards this clonotype: At one end, the junction sequence differs from germline, possibly due to a read error. V and J are TRBV6-2 or TRBV6-3 and TRBJ1-5; D unclear. Germline lookup yields CDR1 MNHEY and CDR2 SVGEGT. There are 16 residues in the CDR3. This CDR3 reads CASNYSNLPGDQPQHF. CDR3 sequence (DNA): TGTGCCAGCAATTACTCGAACCTCCCTGGCGATCAGCCCCAGCATTTT.

V is TRBV29-1 and J is TRBJ2-3; unclear D gene. V was clipped by 6 bases and J by 2 bases, with 15 bases between them. Germline CDR1 is SQVTM and CDR2 is ANQGSEA. The CDR3 runs 14 residues. The DNA for the CDR3 is TGCAGCGTCGAACAAGGGTCGTACACAGATACGCAGTATTTT. Encoded protein: CSVEQGSYTDTQYF.

The genes are TRBV18 and TRBJ2-1; no reliable D call. CDR1 and CDR2 from the germline V gene are KGHSH and LQKENI. This CDR3 spans 19 amino acids. Trimming cost V 2 bases and J 7 bases, with 27 bases left between them. The CDR3 loop is CASSPSTRSGISPSNEQFF. CDR3 DNA: TGTGCCAGCTCACCAAGTACCCGTTCTGGGATAAGCCCGAGTAATGAGCAGTTCTTC.

This clonotype appeared once. The V gene is TRBV5-1, the J gene TRBJ2-7; no reliable D call. This CDR3 region has 13 residues. The germline CDR1 and CDR2 sequences are SGHRS and YFSETQ. V shed 0 bases and J shed 3 bases, with 7 bases lying between them. The CDR3, as DNA: TGCGCCAGCAGCTTGGGCGCTGACTACGAGCAGTACTTC. It yields the protein CASSLGADYEQYF.

This chain uses TRBV19 with TRBJ1-1; D is uncertain. The CDR3 is made up of 14 amino acids. Germline-derived CDR1 and CDR2 are LNHDA and SQIVND (reference sequence). Trimming took off 1 base at V and 2 bases at J, with 8 bases between the two ends. The CDR3: CASSIGPGNTEAFF. CDR3 nucleotides: TGTGCCAGTAGTATAGGTCCAGGAAACACTGAAGCTTTCTTT.

The table lists this clonotype with a count of one. V usage is TRBV18 and J usage is TRBJ2-3; D is unclear. The CDR3 consists of 18 residues. The V end was cut by 2 bases, the J end by 2 bases, with 20 bases between. Germline V gene data show CDR1 as KGHSH and CDR2 as LQKENI. DNA of the CDR3: TGTGCCAGCTCACCAACAAAGGGCGAGGAGCCAGTCACAGATACGCAGTATTTT. Amino acids: CASSPTKGEEPVTDTQYF.